This TCR beta chain appears in the sequencing data of a study of cytomegalovirus exposure and HLA in healthy donors. PCR involved 60 Vbeta and 13 Jbeta primers. Sequenced by immunoSEQ multiplex PCR; TCRdb stores in-frame clones only, minus some. The table records about 170,000 clones, around three quarters of them present only once. V was clipped by 5 bases and J by 6 bases; unmatched bases: 10. CDR3 size: 14 residues. The germline CDR1 and CDR2 sequences are LNHNV and YYDKDF (reference sequence). Sequenced input: PBMCs. This clonotype originated in a woman aged 45 to 65 in good health and CMV-seronegative. This chain connects TRBV15 to TRBJ2-7; the match to TRBD1 covers 7 bases. Here the CDR3 reads CATSVPGQLSEQYF. CDR3 nucleotides: TGTGCCACCAGCGTTCCGGGACAGTTGAGCGAGCAGTACTTC.